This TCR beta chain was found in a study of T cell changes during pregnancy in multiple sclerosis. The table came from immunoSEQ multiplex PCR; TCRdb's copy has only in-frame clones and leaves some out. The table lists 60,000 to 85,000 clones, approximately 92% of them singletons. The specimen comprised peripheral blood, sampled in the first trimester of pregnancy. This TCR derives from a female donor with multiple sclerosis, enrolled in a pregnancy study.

The CDR3 region has the DNA TGTGCCTGGTCCCCTGGACAGGGGGCCTACAATGAGCAGTTCTTC. Protein sequence: CAWSPGQGAYNEQFF. The V call is TRBV30, the J call TRBJ2-1; 10 bases line up with TRBD1. The CDR3 sequence is 15 residues long. V shed 5 bases, J shed 2 bases, and the junction held 6 bases outside the gene matches. The germline CDR1 and CDR2 sequences are GTSNPN and SVGIG (reference sequence).